This passage covers 26 T cell receptor beta chains from one sample sequenced in a study of identical twins. TCRdb itself ran the 5' RACE reads through MiXCR, one entry per CDR3 protein. The sample contains about 690,000 distinct CDR3 sequences, 5.5% to 6.5% of which appear only once. The sample comprised naive T cells sorted from blood. These receptors originate from a man younger than 30 in good health.

This clonotype was observed a handful of times. The genes are TRBV29-1 and TRBJ2-7; possible D gene TRBD2, 5 bases. Germline assignment: CDR1 SQVTM and CDR2 ANQGSEA. This CDR3 spans 15 amino acids. Trimming took 0 bases from V and 2 from J, leaving 14 bases between them. The CDR3 protein is CSVEDPNGIPYEQYF. As DNA, the CDR3 is TGCAGCGTTGAAGACCCCAACGGGATCCCCTACGAGCAGTACTTC.

This clonotype was counted between two and nine times. For the CDR3, the DNA is TGCGCCAGCGTCCGGGGCCGGAATGAAAAACTGTTTTTT. Residues: CASVRGRNEKLFF. The chain has TRBV10-2 and TRBJ1-4; tentatively, D is TRBD1 (5 bases). Germline assignment: CDR1 WSHSY and CDR2 SAAADI. The V gene lost 8 bases and the J gene lost 5 bases, with 12 bases spanning the gap. The CDR3 has 13 amino acids.

At least ten counts were recorded for this clonotype. The CDR3 reads CSVEVGVGGTEAFF. The CDR3 bases are TGCAGCGTTGAAGTGGGCGTGGGAGGAACTGAAGCTTTCTTT. The chain uses TRBV29-1 and TRBJ1-1; D call uncertain. The CDR3 spans 14 residues. Germline assignment: CDR1 SQVTM and CDR2 ANQGSEA. Trimming left V 1 base short and J 5 bases short, with 14 bases between.

This clonotype was found a few times. The CDR3 DNA reads TGTGCCAGCAGTGCGGCCTACTCTGGGGCCAACGTCCTGACTTTC. This encodes CASSAAYSGANVLTF. The chain links TRBV6-1 to TRBJ2-6; D is unclear. Germline CDR1 and CDR2: MNHNS and SASEGT. CDR3 size: 15 residues. Deletions cut 4 bases from V and 0 bases from J, with 7 bases between.

This clonotype was seen many times. The chain couples TRBV20-1 to TRBJ1-1; TRBD1 might be the D (6 bases). Trimming removed 1 base from V and 4 bases from J, with 10 bases in between. The length of the CDR3 is 13 residues. Germline V gives CDR1 DFQATT, CDR2 SNEGSKA (reference sequence). The CDR3 DNA reads TGCAGTGCTAGAGGTAGGGGGGGCACTGAAGCTTTCTTT. This gives the protein CSARGRGGTEAFF.

This clonotype was picked up many times. The J gene is TRBJ1-5, the V gene TRBV5-4; tentative D call: TRBD1 (6 bases). Germline V gene lookup returns CDR1 SGHNT and CDR2 YYREEE (reference sequence). Trimming took 0 bases from V and 6 from J, leaving 10 bases between them. The CDR3 is 14 amino acids. The CDR3 DNA sequence: TGTGCCAGCAGCTTGGACAGGGCCAGTCAGCCCCAGCATTTT. This translates into CASSLDRASQPQHF.

The table lists this clonotype with a few counts. This chain joins TRBV18 and TRBJ1-1; 8 bases are shared with TRBD1. Germline assignment: CDR1 KGHSH and CDR2 LQKENI. This CDR3 has 14 residues. V trimming: 3 bases; J trimming: 7 bases; junction bases outside the gene matches: 7. The DNA for the CDR3 is TGTGCCAGCTCACCTCGGCAGGGGGCGGGTGAAGCTTTCTTT. It translates to CASSPRQGAGEAFF.

In its sample, this clonotype was seen many times. This chain uses TRBV7-9 with TRBJ2-3; TRBD2 aligns across 11 bases. The CDR3 length is 17 residues. With 4 bases clipped from V and 4 bases from J, the junction kept 10 bases outside the gene matches. The V gene's germline CDR1 is SEHNR and CDR2 FQNEAQ (reference sequence). The CDR3 is CASSSTLAGGSPDTQYF. CDR3 sequence (DNA): TGTGCCAGCAGCTCGACCCTAGCGGGAGGAAGTCCAGATACGCAGTATTTT. The full variable domain, with the rest looked up from reference TRBV7-9 and TRBJ2-3, is DTGVSQNPRHKITKRGQNVTFRCDPISEHNRLYWYRQTLGQGPEFLTYFQNEAQLEKSRLLSDRFSAERPKGSFSTLEIQRTEQGDSAMYLCASSSTLAGGSPDTQYFGPGTRLTVL.

This clonotype was picked up many times. The chain has TRBV18 and TRBJ2-1; perhaps TRBD2 as D (6 bases). The CDR3 has 16 amino acids. The V end lost 4 bases, the J end lost 2 bases, and 15 bases lay between the germline ends. Germline assignment: CDR1 KGHSH and CDR2 LQKENI. In nucleotides, the CDR3 is TGTGCCAGCTCACGGGGGAGCGGGTCTCCCTACAATGAGCAGTTCTTC. As protein: CASSRGSGSPYNEQFF.

The rearrangement links TRBV6-1 to TRBJ2-2; D is tentatively TRBD1 or TRBD2 (5 bases each). The ends were cut back, 6 bases at V and 6 bases at J, with 26 bases in the middle. The CDR3 loop spans 18 amino acids. In germline, CDR1 is MNHNS, CDR2 SASEGT. CDR3 amino acids: CASRGTRDTKKRSGELFF. The DNA for the CDR3 is TGTGCCAGCAGGGGGACGCGAGACACGAAAAAACGTTCCGGGGAGCTGTTTTTT.

This clonotype was observed at least ten times. The chain couples TRBV7-3 to TRBJ1-1; D is unclear. Trimming cost V 5 bases and J 2 bases, with 9 bases left between them. The CDR3 runs 13 residues. Germline V gene data show CDR1 as SGHTA and CDR2 as FQGTGA. The chain's CDR3 is CASSPQPNTEAFF. The CDR3 nucleotides read TGTGCCAGCAGCCCTCAGCCCAACACTGAAGCTTTCTTT. The full variable domain, completed using reference TRBV7-3 and TRBJ1-1, is GAGVSQTPSNKVTEKGKYVELRCDPISGHTALYWYRQSLGQGPEFLIYFQGTGAADDSGLPNDRFFAVRPEGSVSTLKIQRTERGDSAVYLCASSPQPNTEAFFGQGTRLTVV.

In this sample, this clonotype turned up many times. This chain links TRBV12-3 or TRBV12-4 with TRBJ2-7; no definite D call. The V end lost 6 bases, the J end lost 3 bases, and 12 bases lay between the germline ends. The CDR3 is 13 amino acids. Here the CDR3 DNA reads TGTGCCAGCAGGCGCGTCGGGCACTACGAGCAGTACTTC. It translates to CASRRVGHYEQYF.

This clonotype was seen repeatedly, ten times or more. The chain is built from TRBV6-5 and TRBJ2-6; no clear D gene. There are 19 residues in the CDR3. The V and J ends lost 0 bases and 1 base respectively, with 16 bases between them. The germline V gene encodes CDR1 MNHEY and CDR2 SVGAGI. This CDR3 is CASSYSVGSDFSGANVLTF. DNA of the CDR3: TGTGCCAGCAGTTACTCGGTCGGTTCGGATTTTTCTGGGGCCAACGTCCTGACTTTC.

This clonotype showed up just a few times. The gene calls are TRBV11-2 and TRBJ1-2; no definite D call. V lost 5 bases to trimming and J lost 4 bases, with 14 bases between them. The length of the CDR3 is 14 residues. CDR1 is SGHAT, CDR2 FQNNGV, per germline. In DNA form, the CDR3 reads TGTGCCAGCAGCCAATCCGGGGTTACCTATGGCTACACCTTC. Translation gives CASSQSGVTYGYTF.

This clonotype has just a few counts. The gene calls are TRBV7-9 and TRBJ2-3; D ambiguous. This CDR3 is built from 11 residues. V dropped 2 bases and J dropped 7 bases, with 4 bases sitting between them. Germline CDR1 and CDR2: SEHNR and FQNEAQ (reference sequence). CDR3: CASSLSYTQYF. For the CDR3, the DNA is TGTGCCAGCAGCTTAAGTTATACGCAGTATTTT.

The chain joins TRBV5-6 to TRBJ1-5, with 7 nucleotides matching TRBD1. The CDR3 is 16 amino acids. Germline assignment: CDR1 SGHDT and CDR2 YYEEEE. The J segment lost 1 base and the V segment lost 1 base, leaving 5 bases of the junction unmatched. In DNA form, the CDR3 reads TGTGCCAGCAGCTTGAGACAGGGTTGGAGCAATCAGCCCCAGCATTTT. Amino acids: CASSLRQGWSNQPQHF.

The chain couples TRBV19 to TRBJ1-2; D not resolved. Germline V CDR1 and CDR2: LNHDA, SQIVND (reference sequence). Trimming shortened V by 4 bases and J by 13 bases, and 13 bases separated the two germline ends. This CDR3 region has 11 residues. The CDR3 spells CASSSPMAITF. The CDR3 DNA reads TGTGCCAGTAGTAGCCCTATGGCTATCACCTTC.

This clonotype was recorded a few times. This chain joins TRBV18 and TRBJ1-2; no clear D gene. Germline CDR1 is KGHSH and CDR2 is LQKENI. The CDR3 sequence is 14 residues long. Trimming removed 2 bases from V and 7 bases from J, with 14 bases in between. The chain's CDR3 is CASSPEVEGRGYTF. As DNA, the CDR3 is TGTGCCAGCTCACCAGAAGTGGAGGGTCGTGGCTACACCTTC.

Many counts were recorded for this clonotype. The rearrangement joins TRBV20-1 to TRBJ2-3, with D perhaps matching TRBD1 (5 bases). Germline CDR1 and CDR2: DFQATT and SNEGSKA (reference sequence). Trimming took 5 bases from V and 4 from J, leaving 16 bases between them. The CDR3 length is 14 residues. CDR3 protein: CSAPTSSGPDTQYF. CDR3 nucleotide sequence: TGCAGTGCTCCTACAAGCTCAGGGCCAGATACGCAGTATTTT.

The rearrangement links TRBV5-1 to TRBJ2-3; 12 nucleotides match TRBD2. The germline gives CDR1 SGHRS, CDR2 YFSETQ. The CDR3 covers 16 residues. J gave up 4 bases and V 2 bases, and 5 bases lay outside the gene matches. The CDR3 is CASSFRLAGEADTQYF. CDR3 sequence (DNA): TGCGCCAGCAGCTTTAGACTAGCGGGAGAGGCAGATACGCAGTATTTT.

This sequence joins TRBV14 and TRBJ2-1; D tentatively fits TRBD1 or TRBD2 (6 bases each). The germline CDR1 and CDR2 sequences are SGHDN and FVKESK. The ends were cut back, 3 bases at V and 7 bases at J, with 22 bases in the middle. The CDR3 is 17 residues long. The CDR3 spells CASSQEPGHRGWNEQFF. CDR3 coding DNA: TGTGCCAGCAGCCAGGAACCGGGACACCGGGGGTGGAATGAGCAGTTCTTC. Looking up the rest from reference TRBV14 and TRBJ2-1 gives the full variable domain: EAGVTQFPSHSVIEKGQTVTLRCDPISGHDNLYWYRRVMGKEIKFLLHFVKESKQDESGMPNNRFLAERTGGTYSTLKVQPAELEDSGVYFCASSQEPGHRGWNEQFFGPGTRLTVL.

This clonotype was recorded many times. J is TRBJ2-3 and V is TRBV29-1; 9 nucleotides match TRBD1. V lost 5 bases to trimming and J lost 4 bases; unmatched junction nucleotides: 7. CDR1 and CDR2 from the germline V gene are SQVTM and ANQGSEA. The CDR3 runs to 14 residues. CDR3 coding DNA: TGCAGCGTTCTTACAGGGGGCTGGGCAGATACGCAGTATTTT. Its translation: CSVLTGGWADTQYF.

The V gene is TRBV21-1, the J gene TRBJ2-7; the DNA was not compared with TRBD2, the D call given in the table. TRBV21-1 is given as a pseudogene. The CDR3 is made up of 16 amino acids. The DNA for the CDR3 is TGTGCCAGCAGCAAACCGCACCGGCGGGGTGGATACGAGCAGTACTTC. Its translation is CASSKPHRRGGYEQYF.

The rearrangement uses TRBV10-3 and TRBJ2-1, with D maybe TRBD1 (6 bases). The germline CDR1 and CDR2 sequences are ENHRY and SYGVKD. V lost 11 bases and J 7 bases, leaving 18 bases between the germline ends. This CDR3 region has 13 residues. The CDR3 loop reads CAYQPGASNEQFF. The CDR3 DNA is TGTGCCTACCAGCCAGGGGCCTCAAATGAGCAGTTCTTC.

This clonotype was picked up many times. V is TRBV5-1 and J is TRBJ2-3; D remains unclear. The CDR3 sequence is 14 residues long. V was shortened by 0 bases and J by 7 bases, with 12 bases between the two germline ends. The germline V gene encodes CDR1 SGHRS and CDR2 YFSETQ. CDR3 nucleotide sequence: TGCGCCAGCAGCTTGGTGCCTTCCATCCATACGCAGTATTTT. It specifies CASSLVPSIHTQYF.

This clonotype was recorded many times. The rearrangement links TRBV6-5 to TRBJ2-7, with D hard to call. V lost 2 bases and J 1 base, leaving 12 bases between the germline ends. Germline V lookup: CDR1 MNHEY, CDR2 SVGAGI. The CDR3 loop spans 15 amino acids. CDR3 DNA sequence: TGTGCCAGCAGTTACGGTCTAAGCGAATCCTACGAGCAGTACGTC. Amino acids: CASSYGLSESYEQYV.